The rows below give T cell receptor beta chains drawn from one sample of a study of blood T cell repertoires in COVID-19. The repertoire was sequenced with immunoSEQ multiplex PCR; TCRdb's copy has only in-frame clones and lacks some. The profile shows about 150,000 clones, roughly 90% of them singletons. Sequencing was performed on PBMCs or T cells enriched from blood (not recorded which). The receptors come from a woman in her forties or fifties who had recovered from COVID-19. The CDR3 runs from the conserved cysteine through the conserved F or W. For some rows the clone size is stated as once, few or many, or as a class when expanded; others skip it.

clone_size	v_call	j_call	cdr3_aa
-	TRBV9	TRBJ1-2	CASSAQLGNYGYTF
-	TRBV11-2	TRBJ2-5	CASSLDRPQETQYF
-	TRBV30	TRBJ2-5	CAWTRTSGVYETQYF
once	TRBV12-3/TRBV12-4	TRBJ1-2	CASSSGGLSGYTF
-	TRBV11-1	TRBJ2-7	CASSLGLAGRYEQYF
-	TRBV5-1	TRBJ1-4	CASSLGSGERGKLFF
-	TRBV7-2	TRBJ1-1	CASKTDSMNTEAFF
-	TRBV9	TRBJ2-7	CASSGSGDYEQYF
-	TRBV13	TRBJ2-2	CASSGRTGELFF
-	TRBV12-3/TRBV12-4	TRBJ1-3	CASSAGTGNTIYF
-	TRBV14	TRBJ1-2	CASSQDLRGVRGYTF
-	TRBV3-1/TRBV3-2	TRBJ2-7	CASSQDRGRGGEQYF
few	TRBV3-1/TRBV3-2	TRBJ2-5	CASSFGTDEETQYF
-	TRBV6-5	TRBJ2-2	CASSYEGQGGTGELFF
-	TRBV7-3	TRBJ2-3	CASSPLLAGTDTQYF
-	TRBV7-7	TRBJ2-7	CASSSGTGDAYEQYF
-	TRBV6-5	TRBJ1-1	CASRSQDTEAFF
-	TRBV9	TRBJ2-1	CASSAGTSLDEQFF
-	TRBV7-9	TRBJ1-3	CASRITSSGNTIYF
-	TRBV7-2	TRBJ2-3	CASSLVVYTDTQYF
-	TRBV6-5	TRBJ2-5	CASSYGGGRQETQYF
-	TRBV7-2	TRBJ2-3	CASNTRGTDTQYF
-	TRBV5-4	TRBJ2-3	CASSRAVARSTDTQYF
-	TRBV19	TRBJ1-5	CASSPADRGRNQPQHF
-	TRBV6-5	TRBJ1-1	CASSSTPVGGTEAFF
-	TRBV28	TRBJ2-2	CASSLLGTGVGTGELFF
few	TRBV5-5	TRBJ2-3	CASSFGQSSGDTQYF
-	TRBV7-6	TRBJ2-7	CASSLDGGRSHEQYF
-	TRBV19	TRBJ1-4	CASREQGAGNEKLFF
once	TRBV5-8	TRBJ2-7	CASSLGQGAIYEQYF
-	TRBV30	TRBJ2-7	CAWAGTGGIEQYF
-	TRBV21-1	TRBJ2-7	CASSKREEGAKSTYEQYF
-	TRBV19	TRBJ1-1	CASSTQGLNTEAFF
-	TRBV18	TRBJ2-3	CASSGTGTNTQYF
-	TRBV4-1	TRBJ2-7	CASSQDGSEQYF
once	TRBV9	TRBJ2-5	CASSVRQRETQYF
many	TRBV5-4	TRBJ1-6	CASSLSDRIVSPLHF
-	TRBV6-6	TRBJ2-1	CASSYSAGPPFF
-	TRBV29-1	TRBJ2-1	CSVIGTGDSSYNEQFF
once	TRBV27	TRBJ2-1	CASSFPSGGVPEAYNEQFF
-	TRBV6-2/TRBV6-3	TRBJ2-7	CASSYGQGKDEQYF
-	TRBV27	TRBJ2-5	CASRYSGGVETQYF
-	TRBV5-1	TRBJ1-1	CASSLARTGGNTEAFF
-	TRBV14	TRBJ2-1	CASSQALAGFPYEQFF
-	TRBV3-1/TRBV3-2	TRBJ1-5	CASSQNRLGQRSDQPQHF
-	TRBV19	TRBJ2-7	CASSIRSPQGADEQYF
-	TRBV25-1	TRBJ2-7	CASSDPRKQYF
-	TRBV7-7	TRBJ2-7	CASSSLAGEPHEQYF
-	TRBV2	TRBJ2-2	CASSWREDGELFF
-	TRBV18	TRBJ1-1	CASSPLVTGNTEAFF
-	TRBV19	TRBJ1-4	CASRRGNNEKLFF
-	TRBV2	TRBJ1-3	CASSESQGNTIYF